This is a list of T cell receptor beta chains from one sample in a study of T cell clonotyping in hematopoietic cell transplantation. The repertoire was sequenced with immunoSEQ multiplex PCR; TCRdb's copy has only in-frame clones and lacks some. The data show 15,000 to 20,000 clones, approximately 80% seen once. Here the sequenced sample was peripheral blood mononuclear cells, taken before stem cell transplant. The source of these receptors is a man aged 60 to 75 with acute myeloid leukemia. Some clones in this sample may be carry-over from other donors' samples. Both conserved end residues are part of each CDR3.

v_gene	j_gene	CDR3aa
TRBV5-6	TRBJ1-3	CASSWTGQTSSGNTIYF
TRBV5-6	TRBJ1-6	CASSWDRVDSPLHF
TRBV30	TRBJ2-7	CAWSGGQGGYEQYF
TRBV27	TRBJ2-7	CASSLMEGGRLEQYF
TRBV6-5	TRBJ2-3	CASRLSGSGDTQYF
TRBV27	NA	CASSFDTFSSYEQYF
TRBV6-6	TRBJ1-1	CASRGTGAGYTEAFF
TRBV10-3	TRBJ2-7	CAIKSPRLAPYEQYF
TRBV5-1	TRBJ1-2	CASSSPTFDGYTF
TRBV10-3	TRBJ2-1	CAISITGGNEQFF
TRBV13	TRBJ2-3	CASSRSVGARNRNTQYF